Each of the 32 T cell receptor beta chains below was sequenced from the same sample in a study of CD8 T cells in ankylosing spondylitis. Each CDR3 protein gets one entry after TCRdb re-called the 5' RACE reads with MiXCR. This table holds 150,000 to 200,000 distinct CDR3 sequences, roughly 13% found once. Sequenced: blood, either unsorted or a sorted T cell fraction (not recorded which). Receptors originate from a female donor with ankylosing spondylitis or in good health (not recorded which).

At least ten counts were recorded for this clonotype. The chain is built from TRBV5-1 and TRBJ2-3, with TRBD2 matching over 10 bases. Germline trimming cut 0 bases from V and 0 bases from J; bases unmatched to any gene: 1. Germline CDR1 and CDR2: SGHRS and YFSETQ. The CDR3 has 16 amino acids. Here the CDR3 DNA reads TGCGCCAGCAGCTTGGCGACTAGCGGGAGCACAGATACGCAGTATTTT. Protein sequence: CASSLATSGSTDTQYF.

This clonotype was seen a handful of times. This chain's CDR3 is CAISEGRGTDTQYF. The CDR3, as DNA: TGTGCCATCAGTGAGGGCCGCGGCACAGATACGCAGTATTTT. This chain joins TRBV10-3 and TRBJ2-3; D is unclear. Looked up from germline, CDR1 is ENHRY and CDR2 is SYGVKD. CDR3 length: 14 residues. Deletions cut 2 bases from V and 1 base from J, with 7 bases between.

The chain employs TRBV2 and TRBJ2-7; 8 bases are shared with TRBD1. The ends lost 6 bases at V and 3 bases at J; junction bases unmatched: 7. Germline-derived CDR1 and CDR2 are SNHLY and FYNNEI. CDR3 length: 14 amino acids. As DNA, the CDR3 is TGTGCCAGCAGAGTAAGACAGGGGAACTACGAGCAGTACTTC. Residues: CASRVRQGNYEQYF.

This clonotype came up many times. The chain uses TRBV24-1 and TRBJ2-3, with D hard to call. This CDR3 is built from 15 residues. Trimming removed 4 bases from V and 2 bases from J, with 12 bases in between. Per the germline V gene, CDR1 is KGHDR and CDR2 is SFDVKD. The CDR3 sequence: CATSEPRDYTDTQYF. The CDR3 region has the DNA TGTGCCACCAGTGAACCAAGGGATTACACAGATACGCAGTATTTT.

In its sample, this clonotype was seen a few times. The chain carries TRBV25-1 and TRBJ2-2; 8 bases fit TRBD2. The trim removed 2 bases at V and 1 base at J, leaving 12 bases unmatched. Germline values: CDR1 MGHDK, CDR2 SYGVNS. This CDR3 is 19 amino acids long. CDR3 sequence (DNA): TGTGCCAGCAGTGAAATCCGCGGGTCTAGCGGGCGGAACACCGGGGAGCTGTTTTTT. Translation gives CASSEIRGSSGRNTGELFF.

Ten or more counts support this clonotype. The chain combines TRBV12-3 or TRBV12-4 with TRBJ1-5, with 9 positions matching TRBD1. This CDR3 spans 13 amino acids. J was trimmed by 6 bases and V by 7 bases; bases with no gene match: 4. The CDR3 is CASTPTGGQPQHF. CDR3 DNA sequence: TGTGCCAGCACCCCGACAGGGGGTCAGCCCCAGCATTTT.

The V gene is TRBV30, the J gene TRBJ1-3, with unresolved D. Between the trimmed V and J ends, which lost 4 bases and 0 bases, there was a span of 7 bases. The CDR3 sequence is 13 residues long. Germline-derived CDR1 and CDR2 are GTSNPN and SVGIG (reference sequence). The CDR3 DNA sequence: TGTGCCTGGAATCCGCTCTCTGGAAACACCATATATTTT. Translated, it gives CAWNPLSGNTIYF.

In this sample, this clonotype turned up many times. The chain is built from TRBV20-1 and TRBJ2-7; the D is unclear. The V gene lost 3 bases and the J gene lost 6 bases, with 9 bases spanning the gap. Germline V gene lookup returns CDR1 DFQATT and CDR2 SNEGSKA (reference sequence). This CDR3 comprises 11 residues. For the CDR3, the DNA is TGCAGTGCTAGTAGTAGTGGCGAGCAGTACTTC. Its translation is CSASSSGEQYF.

This clonotype was seen a handful of times. The chain couples TRBV3-1 to TRBJ2-2, with D possibly TRBD2 on 6 matching bases. Germline CDR1 LGHDT, CDR2 YNNKEL (reference sequence). This CDR3 has 16 amino acids. Trimming removed 4 bases at V and 7 bases at J, with 19 bases between. The CDR3 sequence: CASSPRETGVHGELFF. The CDR3 DNA sequence: TGTGCCAGCAGCCCGCGAGAAACGGGAGTCCACGGGGAGCTGTTTTTT.

This clonotype has more than one count but fewer than ten. This chain links TRBV4-3 with TRBJ1-3; D gene uncertain. The CDR3 consists of 14 residues. V lost 4 bases, J lost 3 bases, and 10 bases lay in between. CDR1 LGHNA and CDR2 YSLEER come from the germline V gene. The CDR3 DNA follows: TGCGCCAGCAGCCGATCAAGACTTGGAAACACCATATATTTT. Its translation is CASSRSRLGNTIYF.

The chain couples TRBV12-3 or TRBV12-4 to TRBJ1-5; 7 bases fit TRBD1. The CDR3 is 14 residues long. Losses at the gene ends were 6 bases for V and 5 bases for J; bases not matched to a gene: 7. The CDR3 spells CASRARQGYQPQHF. The CDR3 region has the DNA TGTGCCAGCAGAGCTCGACAGGGTTATCAGCCCCAGCATTTT.

This clonotype was detected many times. The chain joins TRBV15 to TRBJ1-4, with TRBD1 identical over 9 bases. This CDR3 spans 14 amino acids. Per the germline V gene, CDR1 is LNHNV and CDR2 is YYDKDF (reference sequence). V shed 5 bases, J shed 6 bases, and the junction held 4 bases outside the gene matches. CDR3 amino acids: CATSPGQGDEKLFF. The CDR3 DNA reads TGTGCCACCAGCCCGGGACAGGGCGATGAAAAACTGTTTTTT.

This clonotype was seen ten or more times. The chain couples TRBV29-1 to TRBJ2-7; D perhaps matches TRBD1 (6 bases). From germline, CDR1 is SQVTM and CDR2 ANQGSEA. Trimming removed 4 bases from V and 6 bases from J, with 10 bases in between. This CDR3 contains 11 residues. The CDR3 region has the DNA TGCAGCGTTGGCAGGGGAGTCGAGCAGTACTTC. Translating gives CSVGRGVEQYF.

Worth noting for this clonotype: A much larger clonotype is one base distant, so this may be a read error. The chain is built from TRBV4-2 and TRBJ2-1, with D hard to call. CDR3 length: 13 residues. Looked up from germline, CDR1 is LGHNA and CDR2 is YNFKEQ. Trimming took off 7 bases at V and 10 bases at J, with 17 bases between the two ends. CDR3 DNA sequence: TGTGCCAGCACCCATGATGCCGGACCCGAGCAGTTCTTC. Amino acids: CASTHDAGPEQFF.

In this sample, this clonotype turned up many times. The rearrangement uses TRBV5-1 and TRBJ2-7; tentative D call: TRBD2 (5 bases). From germline, CDR1 is SGHRS and CDR2 YFSETQ. The germline V and J ends were trimmed by 0 bases and 1 base, with 14 bases remaining between them. CDR3 length: 16 residues. The CDR3 region has the DNA TGCGCCAGCAGCTTGGTCGCGCGGGCTAGATCCTACGAGCAGTACTTC. This gives the protein CASSLVARARSYEQYF.

With regard to this clonotype: The junction does not match germline at one end; this may be a read error. The V gene is TRBV7-7, the J gene TRBJ2-3; TRBD1 agrees at 10 bases. The CDR3 sequence is 15 residues long. Germline V gene sequence: CDR1 SSHAT, CDR2 FNYEAQ (reference sequence). For the CDR3, the DNA is TGTGCTAGCAGCTTCGGGACAGGGGTAGGAGATACGCAGTATTTT. Protein product: CASSFGTGVGDTQYF. Combining the CDR3 with reference TRBV7-7 and TRBJ2-3 gives the whole variable domain GAGVSQSPRYKVTKRGQDVTLRCDPISSHATLYWYQQALGQGPEFLTYFNYEAQPDKSGLPSDRFSAERPEGSISTLTIQRTEQRDSAMYRCASSFGTGVGDTQYFGPGTRLTVL.

On this clonotype itself: Given a much more abundant clone one base away, this may be a read error. The chain uses TRBV6-1 and TRBJ2-2, with a possible D match to TRBD1 (6 bases). The germline V gene has CDR1 MNHNS and CDR2 SASEGT. The V gene lost 4 bases and the J gene lost 5 bases, with 17 bases spanning the gap. This CDR3 has 16 amino acids. The CDR3 DNA reads as TGTGCCAGCAGTGGCCCCGGAAGGGGGAATACCGGGGAGCTGTTTTTT. It translates to CASSGPGRGNTGELFF.

Ten or more counts support this clonotype. The genes are TRBV28 and TRBJ1-1; TRBD1 aligns across 8 bases. V was clipped by 5 bases and J by 2 bases; unmatched bases: 13. The germline V gene has CDR1 MDHEN and CDR2 SYDVKM. The length of the CDR3 is 17 residues. The DNA of the CDR3 is TGTGCCAGCAGTCCTACCCTGGGGGACAGGATAAACACTGAAGCTTTCTTT. Translated: CASSPTLGDRINTEAFF. The full variable domain, completed using reference TRBV28 and TRBJ1-1, is DVKVTQSSRYLVKRTGEKVFLECVQDMDHENMFWYRQDPGLGLRLIYFSYDVKMKEKGDIPEGYSVSREKKERFSLILESASTNQTSMYLCASSPTLGDRINTEAFFGQGTRLTVV.

The V gene is TRBV2, the J gene TRBJ2-7; 9 bases match TRBD1. With 6 bases clipped from V and 0 bases from J, the junction kept 3 bases outside the gene matches. The CDR3 runs 14 residues. Germline CDR1 reads SNHLY; CDR2 reads FYNNEI. The CDR3 here is CASRTGGSSYEQYF. In DNA, the CDR3 is TGTGCCAGCAGAACAGGGGGCAGCTCCTACGAGCAGTACTTC.

This clonotype was found many times. The chain recombines TRBV6-4 with TRBJ2-1, with D perhaps matching TRBD2 (5 bases). Germline V gene lookup returns CDR1 MRHNA and CDR2 SNTAGT. The V and J ends lost 3 bases and 0 bases respectively, with 9 bases between them. This CDR3 has 15 residues. CDR3 amino acids: CASSEGEASYNEQFF. The CDR3 bases are TGTGCCAGCAGTGAGGGAGAGGCCTCCTACAATGAGCAGTTCTTC.

This clonotype has just a few counts. V gene TRBV5-1 combines with J gene TRBJ2-7, with D possibly being TRBD2 (5 bases). V lost 4 bases and J 1 base, leaving 18 bases between the germline ends. This CDR3 has 16 amino acids. Germline V lookup: CDR1 SGHRS, CDR2 YFSETQ. The CDR3 loop is CASSTDLRTPSYEQYF. In nucleotides, the CDR3 is TGCGCCAGCAGCACCGACCTTCGGACTCCGTCCTACGAGCAGTACTTC.

In its sample, this clonotype was seen many times. The J gene is TRBJ2-5, the V gene TRBV25-1; maybe TRBD1 (6 bases). The CDR3 is 15 amino acids. V was trimmed by 0 bases and J by 2 bases, leaving 10 bases between them. Germline V CDR1 and CDR2: MGHDK, SYGVNS. In DNA, the CDR3 is TGTGCCAGCAGTGAATACACAGGGACGCAAGAGACCCAGTACTTC. It yields the protein CASSEYTGTQETQYF.

This clonotype was observed at least ten times. This chain joins TRBV20-1 and TRBJ1-4; D unresolved. There are 14 residues in the CDR3. Trimming took 5 bases from V and 6 from J, leaving 16 bases between them. Germline V gene data show CDR1 as DFQATT and CDR2 as SNEGSKA (reference sequence). As DNA, the CDR3 is TGCAGTGCTCTAAACGCCGAGGAGGATGAAAAACTGTTTTTT. Translated: CSALNAEEDEKLFF.

This clonotype appeared many times. V and J are TRBV28 and TRBJ2-5; 9 bases line up with TRBD1. Germline V lookup: CDR1 MDHEN, CDR2 SYDVKM. Unmatched junction bases numbered 8, after V lost 3 bases and J lost 0 bases. The length of the CDR3 is 17 residues. CDR3 residues: CASSFPLGTGYQETQYF. As DNA, the CDR3 is TGTGCCAGCAGTTTCCCGTTGGGGACAGGGTACCAAGAGACCCAGTACTTC.

V gene TRBV10-3 combines with J gene TRBJ2-5, with D possibly TRBD1 on 5 matching bases. From germline, CDR1 is ENHRY and CDR2 SYGVKD. Trimming left V 7 bases short and J 5 bases short, with 11 bases between. The CDR3 is 12 amino acids. This chain's CDR3 is CAIIGQGETQYF. DNA of the CDR3: TGTGCCATCATCGGGCAGGGCGAGACCCAGTACTTC.

This clonotype came up a few times. One end of the junction does not line up with germline, which may come from a read error. This chain connects TRBV20-1 to TRBJ2-1, with no clear D. CDR3 length: 11 amino acids. CDR1 is DFQATT, CDR2 SNEGSKA, per germline (reference sequence). The CDR3 spells CSASKPAATDF. The CDR3 coding sequence is TGCAGTGCCTCAAAACCGGCGGCGACGGATTTT.

In this sample, this clonotype turned up many times. The V gene is TRBV29-1, the J gene TRBJ2-7; possible D gene TRBD2, 6 bases. V lost 4 bases to trimming and J lost 2 bases, with 24 bases between them. CDR1 SQVTM and CDR2 ANQGSEA come from the germline V gene. This CDR3 contains 17 residues. The CDR3 region is CSVAGTWEADQPYEQYF. CDR3 sequence (DNA): TGCAGCGTTGCAGGGACCTGGGAGGCCGACCAGCCCTACGAGCAGTACTTC.

This chain links TRBV20-1 with TRBJ1-4; D is ambiguous. The V gene lost 6 bases and the J gene lost 3 bases, with 14 bases spanning the gap. CDR1 and CDR2 from the germline V gene are DFQATT and SNEGSKA (reference sequence). The CDR3 consists of 14 residues. The CDR3 DNA is TGCAGTGCGACCCTCGGTTCGGCTAATGAAAAACTGTTTTTT. As protein: CSATLGSANEKLFF.

V usage is TRBV29-1 and J usage is TRBJ1-1; a possible D gene is TRBD1 (6 bases). V lost 7 bases and J lost 3, with 18 bases in between. Germline assignment: CDR1 SQVTM and CDR2 ANQGSEA. CDR3 size: 14 residues. The CDR3 protein is CSGGRTEVYTEAFF. CDR3 bases: TGCAGCGGGGGGCGGACAGAGGTTTACACTGAAGCTTTCTTT.

This clonotype was observed many times. The CDR3 loop is CASSLALPGSYEQYF. CDR3 in DNA: TGCGCCAGCAGCTTGGCCCTCCCAGGGAGTTACGAGCAGTACTTC. The chain uses TRBV5-1 and TRBJ2-7; D might be TRBD1 or TRBD2, each matching 5 bases. Germline CDR1 is SGHRS and CDR2 is YFSETQ. The CDR3 spans 15 residues. Trimming left V 0 bases short and J 4 bases short, with 14 bases between. Based on the CDR3 plus reference TRBV5-1 and TRBJ2-7, the full variable domain is KAGVTQTPRYLIKTRGQQVTLSCSPISGHRSVSWYQQTPGQGLQFLFEYFSETQRNKGNFPGRFSGRQFSNSRSEMNVSTLELGDSALYLCASSLALPGSYEQYFGPGTRLTVT.

The chain uses TRBV29-1 and TRBJ2-3; D is uncertain. V lost 2 bases to trimming and J lost 6 bases, with 12 bases between them. Per the germline V gene, CDR1 is SQVTM and CDR2 is ANQGSEA. CDR3 length: 13 residues. The DNA for the CDR3 is TGCAGCGTTGAACCACAGAGTGCCGATACGCAGTATTTT. It specifies CSVEPQSADTQYF.

This chain uses TRBV24-1 with TRBJ1-2, with D possibly matching TRBD1 (6 bases). Looked up from germline, CDR1 is KGHDR and CDR2 is SFDVKD. Between the trimmed V and J ends, which lost 5 bases and 4 bases, there was a span of 13 bases. The CDR3 extends over 14 amino acids. This CDR3 is CATSGDDRPYGYTF. The DNA of the CDR3 is TGTGCCACCAGTGGCGACGACAGGCCCTATGGCTACACCTTC.